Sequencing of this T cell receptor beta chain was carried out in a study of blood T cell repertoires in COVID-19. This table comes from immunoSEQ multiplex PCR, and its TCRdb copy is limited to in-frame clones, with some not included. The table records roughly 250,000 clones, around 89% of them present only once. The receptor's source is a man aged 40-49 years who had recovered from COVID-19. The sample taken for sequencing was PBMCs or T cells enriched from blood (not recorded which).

The CDR3 reads CASSDFLGQGGDGYTF. In DNA form, the CDR3 reads TGTGCCAGCAGTGATTTTTTAGGACAGGGAGGGGATGGCTACACCTTC. J is TRBJ1-2 and V is TRBV6-1; TRBD1 aligns across 8 bases. The V segment lost 3 bases and the J segment 6 bases; nucleotides outside the gene matches: 12. Germline CDR1 is MNHNS and CDR2 is SASEGT. There are 16 residues in the CDR3.